This T cell receptor beta chain appears in the sequencing data of a study of CD8+ T cells in alopecia areata. The wider study: Grafts of skin from C3H/HeJ donors aged roughly 6-12 months with spontaneous alopecia went to female C3H/HeJ mice aged roughly 7-10 weeks. Notes on the study in general: The study found TCR sharing across patients less clear than in mice, possibly for HLA reasons. Scalp specimens additionally yield sequences from normal skin's resident alphabeta T cells. Affected scalp, especially in alopecia totalis/universalis, had a higher clonality than normal scalp did.

CD4, CD8alpha, NKG2D, NKG2ACE and other markers were used to sort pooled cutaneous lymph node cells. Extraction and reverse transcription of RNA yielded cDNA as the sequencing template. The table came from immunoSEQ multiplex PCR; TCRdb's copy has only in-frame clones and leaves some out. The sample shows more than 250,000 clones, none of them appearing just once. CDR1 and CDR2 from the germline V gene are NNHDY and SYVADS. The CDR3 extends over 15 amino acids. Comment on this clone: The antigen is unknown. These gene names are mouse names. The sequence runs out 4 residues before the end of the CDR3; the remainder is reconstructed from the germline J gene.

The sequencing input was CD4+ T cells sorted from a lymph node. The V call is TRBV13-3, the J call TRBJ2-5; D is perhaps TRBD1 (6 bases). The clonotype was recovered from a C3H/HeJ mouse with alopecia areata. The strain is characterized by the MHC haplotype H2-k. The CDR3 region is CASSDGTGKGDTQYF. The CDR3 bases that were read are TGTGCCAGCAGTGATGGCACAGGGAAGGGGGAC.